One sample yielded the 24 T cell receptor beta chains listed below, sequenced in a study of blood T cells in healthy people across ages. A second about 6 to 12 cycle PCR used barcoded and J-beta primers. TCRdb re-called the 5' RACE reads with MiXCR, one entry per CDR3 protein. Of some 1.5 million distinct CDR3 sequences in the sample, 28% were seen once. Sequenced material: blood. All receptors come from a woman younger than 45 in good health.

Notes on this clonotype: A much larger clone sits a single nucleotide away, making a read error possible. The chain links TRBV28 to TRBJ2-7; the match to TRBD2 covers 8 bases. The DNA end lines up better with TRBJ2-5; the J call may be wrong. From germline, CDR1 is MDHEN and CDR2 SYDVKM. CDR3 length: 17 residues. As DNA, the CDR3 is TGTGCCAGCAGGACCCGGGGGGGCGGGGGGTCGCAAGAGACCCAGTACTTC. Protein sequence: CASRTRGGGGSQETQYF.

The chain recombines TRBV5-6 with TRBJ2-7; no reliable D call. Trimming cost V 1 base and J 5 bases, with 10 bases left between them. The CDR3 length is 13 residues. Germline lookup yields CDR1 SGHDT and CDR2 YYEEEE. CDR3 sequence: CASSLRNDHEQYF. The CDR3 DNA is TGTGCCAGCAGCTTGAGGAACGACCACGAGCAGTACTTC.

The rearrangement joins TRBV7-2 to TRBJ2-4, with D perhaps matching TRBD2 (5 bases). TRBJ2-5 explains the end of the DNA better; the J call may be wrong. The CDR3 is 14 residues long. The germline V gene has CDR1 SGHTA and CDR2 FQGNSA. The CDR3 sequence is CASSPSGPGETQYF. Written as DNA, the CDR3 is TGTGCCAGCAGCCCTTCCGGGCCGGGGGAGACCCAGTACTTC.

The chain has TRBV2 and TRBJ1-1, with D unresolved. Per the germline V gene, CDR1 is SNHLY and CDR2 is FYNNEI. The CDR3 contains 13 residues. Trimming removed 7 bases at V and 8 bases at J, with 17 bases between. CDR3 protein: CASTNMGPGEAFF. As DNA, the CDR3 is TGTGCCAGCACCAACATGGGCCCTGGAGAAGCTTTCTTT. Filled out from reference TRBV2 and TRBJ1-1, the complete variable domain reads EPEVTQTPSHQVTQMGQEVILRCVPISNHLYFYWYRQILGQKVEFLVSFYNNEISEKSEIFDDQFSVERPDGSNFTLKIRSTKLEDSAMYFCASTNMGPGEAFFGQGTRLTVV.

V and J are TRBV7-9 and TRBJ2-7; D not resolved. The CDR3 consists of 13 residues. CDR1 is SEHNR, CDR2 FQNEAQ, per germline (reference sequence). The V gene lost 5 bases and the J gene lost 6 bases, with 14 bases spanning the gap. The CDR3 DNA reads TGTGCCAGCAGCGGTTCTGGATGTAGCGAGCAGTACTTC. Protein: CASSGSGCSEQYF.

There are many counts of this clonotype. The chain has TRBV15 and TRBJ2-3; D remains unclear. Deletions cut 3 bases from V and 2 bases from J, with 9 bases between. The CDR3 consists of 14 residues. Germline CDR1 and CDR2: LNHNV and YYDKDF (reference sequence). As DNA, the CDR3 is TGTGCCACCAGCAGCGTAACCCTCACAGATACGCAGTATTTT. Protein product: CATSSVTLTDTQYF.

In its sample, this clonotype was seen once. V and J are TRBV7-9 and TRBJ2-5; possibly TRBD2 for D (5 bases). With 5 bases removed from V and 11 bases from J, the gap between germline ends came to 15 bases. The germline gives CDR1 SEHNR, CDR2 FQNEAQ (reference sequence). The CDR3 length is 12 residues. The CDR3 region has the DNA TGTGCCAGCAGCACGGGGTGGGGAGAGCAGTACTTC. Protein: CASSTGWGEQYF.

The J gene is TRBJ1-5, the V gene TRBV6-5; 7 nucleotides align to TRBD1. Germline CDR1 is MNHEY and CDR2 is SVGAGI. CDR3 length equals 15 residues. V shed 4 bases, J shed 4 bases, and the junction held 7 bases outside the gene matches. CDR3 bases: TGTGCCAGCAGTTCCTCCCTCAGGGGGAATCAGCCCCAGCATTTT. Residues: CASSSSLRGNQPQHF.

This clonotype was observed a handful of times. V gene TRBV30 combines with J gene TRBJ1-2, with 7 nucleotides matching TRBD1. V gave up 5 bases and J gave up 5 bases; unmatched junction bases: 5. The V gene's germline CDR1 is GTSNPN and CDR2 SVGIG (reference sequence). The CDR3 extends over 12 amino acids. The CDR3 is CAWQGVGYGYTF. DNA of the CDR3: TGTGCCTGGCAGGGGGTTGGATATGGCTACACCTTC.

This clonotype has just a few counts. This CDR3 reads CASSQRTRTGANVLTF. The CDR3 DNA sequence: TGCGCCAGCAGCCAACGCACTAGAACTGGGGCCAACGTCCTGACTTTC. The J gene is TRBJ2-6, the V gene TRBV4-1; tentative D call: TRBD2 (5 bases). Trimming cost V 2 bases and J 2 bases, with 10 bases left between them. The CDR3 length is 16 residues. Germline V gives CDR1 MGHRA, CDR2 YSYEKL.

The rearrangement joins TRBV28 to TRBJ2-7; D is uncertain. The length of the CDR3 is 14 residues. Germline CDR1 is MDHEN and CDR2 is SYDVKM. With 3 bases removed from V and 0 bases from J, the gap between germline ends came to 9 bases. The CDR3 bases are TGTGCCAGCAGTTTCCTGGACGCCTCCTACGAGCAGTACTTC. It specifies CASSFLDASYEQYF. Complete variable domain (other parts from reference TRBV28 and TRBJ2-7): DVKVTQSSRYLVKRTGEKVFLECVQDMDHENMFWYRQDPGLGLRLIYFSYDVKMKEKGDIPEGYSVSREKKERFSLILESASTNQTSMYLCASSFLDASYEQYFGPGTRLTVT.

The sample holds a few counts of this clonotype. V and J are TRBV28 and TRBJ2-1; tentatively, D is TRBD1 or TRBD2 (6 bases each). Germline CDR1 and CDR2: MDHEN and SYDVKM. This CDR3 region has 15 residues. Trimming stripped 8 bases from V and 0 bases from J, with 14 bases between. Here the CDR3 DNA reads TGTGCCAGCGGGGGGCCGGGGAACTCCTACAATGAGCAGTTCTTC. Its protein product is CASGGPGNSYNEQFF.

V and J are TRBV5-6 and TRBJ1-2, with D hard to call. This CDR3 region has 13 residues. V was cut by 4 bases and J by 3 bases, with 10 bases left in between. Germline values: CDR1 SGHDT, CDR2 YYEEEE. CDR3 sequence: CASSVDIDYGYTF. The CDR3 DNA is TGTGCCAGCAGCGTTGACATCGACTATGGCTACACCTTC.

The V and J genes are TRBV7-2 and TRBJ2-7, with D perhaps assigned TRBD1 or TRBD2 (5 bases each). CDR3 length: 12 amino acids. The germline gives CDR1 SGHTA, CDR2 FQGNSA. The V gene lost 0 bases and the J gene lost 11 bases, with 11 bases spanning the gap. CDR3 nucleotides: TGTGCCAGCAGCTTAGCGTCAGGGCGGGAGTACTTC. Protein product: CASSLASGREYF.

This clonotype has a count of ten or more. The chain joins TRBV6-5 to TRBJ2-6, with a possible D match to TRBD2 (6 bases). Germline values: CDR1 MNHEY, CDR2 SVGAGI. The V end lost 7 bases, the J end lost 4 bases, and 14 bases lay between the germline ends. This CDR3 region has 15 residues. As DNA, the CDR3 is TGTGCCAGCAAAAGTGGGGGAGGAGGGGCCAACGTCCTGACTTTC. Protein: CASKSGGGGANVLTF.

V and J are TRBV6-2 or TRBV6-3 and TRBJ1-4, with a possible D match to TRBD1 (5 bases). Per the germline V gene, CDR1 is MNHEY and CDR2 is SVGEGT. V shed 6 bases and J shed 8 bases, with 22 bases lying between them. The CDR3 consists of 16 residues. CDR3 bases: TGTGCCAGCAGATCGAACCGGGACGGGGTACGCGAAAAACTGTTTTTT. Its protein is CASRSNRDGVREKLFF.

The V call is TRBV6-6, the J call TRBJ1-5, with D hard to call. From germline, CDR1 is MNHNY and CDR2 SVGAGI (reference sequence). This CDR3 comprises 14 residues. Trimming removed 0 bases at V and 3 bases at J, with 6 bases between. The CDR3 DNA reads as TGTGCCAGCAGTTACTCTTCGGTCAATCAGCCCCAGCATTTT. This sequence encodes CASSYSSVNQPQHF.

This clonotype was observed a handful of times. The rearrangement uses TRBV20-1 and TRBJ1-5; TRBD1 aligns across 11 bases. V was clipped by 1 base and J by 7 bases; unmatched bases: 9. CDR3 length: 16 residues. Germline V gives CDR1 DFQATT, CDR2 SNEGSKA (reference sequence). The CDR3 spells CSARGGGQGAGQPQHF. CDR3 in DNA: TGCAGTGCTAGAGGGGGAGGACAGGGGGCAGGGCAGCCCCAGCATTTT.

This clonotype was seen at least ten times. The rearrangement joins TRBV6-5 to TRBJ2-7, with 8 bases fitting TRBD2. This CDR3 contains 14 residues. The germline V gene has CDR1 MNHEY and CDR2 SVGAGI. V gave up 6 bases and J gave up 5 bases; unmatched junction bases: 9. The CDR3 DNA sequence: TGTGCCAGCAGCAGAGGGACTAGAAACCACGAGCAGTACTTC. Protein product: CASSRGTRNHEQYF.

Concerning this clonotype itself: Possible read error: a much larger clone is one base away. The chain uses TRBV11-2 and TRBJ2-1, with D perhaps matching TRBD2 (7 bases). Trimming stripped 1 base from V and 7 bases from J, with 14 bases between. CDR1 is SGHAT and CDR2 is FQNNGV in the germline V gene. The CDR3 runs to 15 residues. The CDR3, as DNA: TGTGCCAGCAGCTTAGTAAGAGGGGGGGAGAATGAGCAGTTCTTC. It codes for CASSLVRGGENEQFF.

This clonotype came up a few times. V and J are TRBV12-3 or TRBV12-4 and TRBJ2-3; TRBD2 aligns across 7 bases. Trimming took 11 bases from V and 2 from J; bases not matched to a gene: 10. The CDR3 loop spans 14 amino acids. CDR3 region: CAGCRDYATDTQYF. The CDR3 region has the DNA TGTGCCGGCTGCCGGGACTATGCCACAGATACGCAGTATTTT.

This clonotype was detected once. An end of the junction does not agree with germline; a read error may underlie this. The chain combines TRBV7-2 with TRBJ1-1; D uncertain. Germline V CDR1 and CDR2: SGHTA, FQGNSA. This CDR3 is 12 amino acids long. The CDR3 region is CASRARRGETFF. DNA for the CDR3: TGTGCCAGCAGGGCCAGGCGGGGTGAAACTTTCTTT.

This rearrangement joins TRBV18 to TRBJ1-2; D gene uncertain. V was cut by 4 bases and J by 1 base, with 13 bases left in between. Germline CDR1 KGHSH, CDR2 LQKENI. This CDR3 comprises 15 residues. The CDR3 DNA is TGTGCCAGCTCACTAAGCCAGGCTAATAACTATGGCTACACCTTC. Protein sequence: CASSLSQANNYGYTF. Full variable domain (rest looked up from reference TRBV18 and TRBJ1-2): NAGVMQNPRHLVRRRGQEARLRCSPMKGHSHVYWYRQLPEEGLKFMVYLQKENIIDESGMPKERFSAEFPKEGPSILRIQQVVRGDSAAYFCASSLSQANNYGYTFGSGTRLTVV.

CDR3 coding DNA: TGCGCCAGCAGCGCGGACGGGACAGCTCCGCGTGAGACCCAGTACTTC. It translates to CASSADGTAPRETQYF. V usage is TRBV5-1 and J usage is TRBJ2-5, with TRBD1 matching 7 bases. J gave up 5 bases and V 4 bases, and 14 bases lay outside the gene matches. This CDR3 is 16 amino acids long. CDR1 is SGHRS and CDR2 is YFSETQ in the germline V gene.